The next 3 T cell receptor beta chains were all read from a single sample in a study of CD8 T cells in Susac syndrome. Random hexamers were used to reverse transcribe roughly 0.5 to 1 ug of RNA. MiXCR, applied by TCRdb to the immunoSEQ multiplex PCR reads, yields one record per CDR3 protein. The table shows fewer than 85,000 distinct CDR3 sequences, with roughly 94% occurring only once. The sequencing sample was made of CD8+ T cells from PBMCs. These receptors originate from a human donor with Susac syndrome.

This clonotype was found once. The V call is TRBV20-1, the J call TRBJ1-2, with TRBD1 as a possible D gene (6 bases). V was pared by 0 bases and J by 3 bases, with 11 bases between. This CDR3 is 14 amino acids long. The germline CDR1 and CDR2 sequences are DFQATT and SNEGSKA (reference sequence). Here the CDR3 reads CSAREQGTYYGYTF. CDR3 DNA: TGCAGTGCTAGAGAACAGGGCACCTACTATGGCTACACCTTC.

The chain recombines TRBV9 with TRBJ1-1; D call uncertain. CDR3 length equals 11 residues. V was shortened by 2 bases and J by 5 bases, with 4 bases between the two germline ends. The germline CDR1 and CDR2 sequences are SGDLS and YYNGEE. The CDR3 DNA follows: TGTGCCAGCAGCGTCGTAACTGAAGCTTTCTTT. Its translation is CASSVVTEAFF.

The V and J genes are TRBV12-3 or TRBV12-4 and TRBJ1-6, with D hard to call. The ends were cut back, 6 bases at V and 6 bases at J, with 15 bases in the middle. The CDR3 loop spans 15 amino acids. CDR3 amino acids: CASSRRRIRNSPLHF. The CDR3 nucleotides read TGTGCCAGCAGCCGCCGGAGGATCCGTAATTCACCCCTCCACTTT.